This TCR beta chain was sequenced for a study of blood T cells in healthy people across ages. Study as a whole: Through template switching, about one barcoded beta molecule was captured per two T cells, as measured in model experiments.

Points from the study as a whole: Aged donors had fewer naive CD4+ cells and lower diversity than long-lived donors. The fall in TCR beta diversity per million T cells was roughly linear with age. The CMV status of each donor remained undetermined, and this could have confounded shifts in expanded clonotypes.

Combining a sample-barcoded 5' primer with a J-beta primer mix, a second PCR ran for about 6 to 11 cycles. One entry per CDR3 protein results from TCRdb running MiXCR on the 5' RACE reads. The sample has around 1,500,000 distinct CDR3 sequences, 28% seen once. This clonotype appeared a few times. Its antigen is as yet unknown. The sequenced sample was blood. This sequence was found in a woman in her 30s in good health.

This chain's CDR3 is CASGAGLNYGYTF. The CDR3 region has the DNA TGTGCCAGCGGGGCAGGCTTAAACTATGGCTACACCTTC. The chain couples TRBV7-6 to TRBJ1-2; perhaps TRBD1 as D (5 bases). This CDR3 has 13 residues. V lost 8 bases and J 2 bases, leaving 12 bases between the germline ends. Germline V lookup: CDR1 SGHVS, CDR2 FNYEAQ.